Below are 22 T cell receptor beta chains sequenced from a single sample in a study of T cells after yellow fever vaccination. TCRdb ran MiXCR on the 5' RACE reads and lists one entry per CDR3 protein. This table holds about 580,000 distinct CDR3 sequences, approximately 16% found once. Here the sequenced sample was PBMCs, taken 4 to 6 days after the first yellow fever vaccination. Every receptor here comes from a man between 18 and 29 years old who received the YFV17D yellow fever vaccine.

CDR3 coding DNA: TGTGCCAGCAGCTGGGGGACTAGCGGGGTTACTAGCACAGATACGCAGTATTTT. Its translation is CASSWGTSGVTSTDTQYF. The chain has TRBV6-1 and TRBJ2-3; 13 bases agree with TRBD2. Germline CDR1 is MNHNS and CDR2 is SASEGT. CDR3 size: 18 residues. V shed 6 bases and J 0 bases; nucleotides not matched to a gene: 9.

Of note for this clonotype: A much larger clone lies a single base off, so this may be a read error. The CDR3 sequence: CASSAGYNEQFF. The CDR3 DNA reads as TGTGCCAGCAGCGCGGGTTACAATGAGCAGTTCTTC. This chain links TRBV11-3 with TRBJ2-1; perhaps TRBD2 as D (5 bases). The germline V gene has CDR1 SGHNT and CDR2 YENEEA. The ends were cut back, 5 bases at V and 4 bases at J, with 6 bases in the middle. There are 12 residues in the CDR3.

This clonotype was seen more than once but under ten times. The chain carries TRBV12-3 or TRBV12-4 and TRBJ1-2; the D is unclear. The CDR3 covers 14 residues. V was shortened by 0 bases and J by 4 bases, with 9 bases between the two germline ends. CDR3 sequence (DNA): TGTGCCAGCAGTTTAGCGGGGATTGGCTATGGCTACACCTTC. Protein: CASSLAGIGYGYTF.

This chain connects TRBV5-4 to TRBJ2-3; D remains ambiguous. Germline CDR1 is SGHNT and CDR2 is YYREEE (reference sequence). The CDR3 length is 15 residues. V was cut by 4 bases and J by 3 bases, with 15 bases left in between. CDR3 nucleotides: TGTGCCAGCAGCGGTAGTGGTGACGGGACAGATACGCAGTATTTT. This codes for CASSGSGDGTDTQYF.

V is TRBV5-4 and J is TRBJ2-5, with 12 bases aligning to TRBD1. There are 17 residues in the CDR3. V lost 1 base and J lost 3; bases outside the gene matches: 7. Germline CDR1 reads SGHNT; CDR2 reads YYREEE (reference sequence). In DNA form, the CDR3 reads TGTGCCAGCAGCTTGCGCGGGACAGGGGGCTTGGAAGAGACCCAGTACTTC. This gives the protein CASSLRGTGGLEETQYF.

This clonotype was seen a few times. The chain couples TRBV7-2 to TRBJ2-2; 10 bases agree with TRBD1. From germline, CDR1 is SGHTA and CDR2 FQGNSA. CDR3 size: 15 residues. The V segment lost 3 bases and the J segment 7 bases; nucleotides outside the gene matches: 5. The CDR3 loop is CASSLTGGSGGELFF. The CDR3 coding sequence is TGTGCCAGCAGCTTGACAGGGGGCTCTGGCGGGGAGCTGTTTTTT.

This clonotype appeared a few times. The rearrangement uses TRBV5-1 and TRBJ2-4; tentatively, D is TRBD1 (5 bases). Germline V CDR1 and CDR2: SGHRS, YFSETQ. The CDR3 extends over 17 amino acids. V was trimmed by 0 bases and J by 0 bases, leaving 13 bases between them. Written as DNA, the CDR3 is TGCGCCAGCAGCTTGGGGGCAGGGCCTTTAGCCAAAAACATTCAGTACTTC. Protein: CASSLGAGPLAKNIQYF.

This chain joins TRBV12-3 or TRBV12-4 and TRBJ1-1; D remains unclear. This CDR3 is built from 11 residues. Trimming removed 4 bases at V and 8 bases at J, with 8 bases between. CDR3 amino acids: CASSYRREAFF. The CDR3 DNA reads TGTGCCAGCAGTTATCGGAGAGAAGCTTTCTTT.

The CDR3 loop is CASSLAGGFRETQYF. The CDR3 DNA sequence: TGTGCCAGCAGTCTAGCGGGGGGCTTTCGAGAGACCCAGTACTTC. The gene calls are TRBV2 and TRBJ2-5; 11 nucleotides line up with TRBD2. J lost 4 bases, V lost 5 bases, and 6 bases had no gene match. Germline CDR1 is SNHLY and CDR2 is FYNNEI. This CDR3 is built from 15 residues.

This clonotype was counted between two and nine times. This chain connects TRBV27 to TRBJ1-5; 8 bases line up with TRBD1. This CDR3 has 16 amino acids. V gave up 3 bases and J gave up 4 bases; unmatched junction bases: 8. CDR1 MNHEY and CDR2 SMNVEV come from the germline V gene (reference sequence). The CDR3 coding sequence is TGTGCCAGCAGTTTTACCGGACAGGGAAAGAATCAGCCCCAGCATTTT. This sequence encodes CASSFTGQGKNQPQHF.

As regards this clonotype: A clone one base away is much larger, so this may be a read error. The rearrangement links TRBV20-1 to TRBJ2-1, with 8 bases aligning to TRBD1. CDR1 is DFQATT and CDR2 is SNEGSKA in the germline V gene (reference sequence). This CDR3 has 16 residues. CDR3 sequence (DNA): TGCTGTGCTAGCACTCCCGGGACAGGCTCGCATCATGAGCAGTTCTTC. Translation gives CCASTPGTGSHHEQFF.

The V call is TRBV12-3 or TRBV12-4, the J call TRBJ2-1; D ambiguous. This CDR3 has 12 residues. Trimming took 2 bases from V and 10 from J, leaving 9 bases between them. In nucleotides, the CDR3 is TGTGCCAGCAGTTTAATAGCCGTAGAGCAGTTCTTC. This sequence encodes CASSLIAVEQFF.

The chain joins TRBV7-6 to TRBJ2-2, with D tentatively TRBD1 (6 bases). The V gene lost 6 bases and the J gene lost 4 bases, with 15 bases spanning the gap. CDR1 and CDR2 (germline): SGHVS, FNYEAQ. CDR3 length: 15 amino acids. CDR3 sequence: CASSEISRGTGELFF. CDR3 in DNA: TGTGCCAGCAGTGAGATAAGCAGGGGCACCGGGGAGCTGTTTTTT.

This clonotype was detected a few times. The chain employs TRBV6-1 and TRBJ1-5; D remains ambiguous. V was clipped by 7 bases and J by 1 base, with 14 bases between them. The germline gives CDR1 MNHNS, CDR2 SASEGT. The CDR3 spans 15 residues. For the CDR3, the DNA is TGTGCCAGCACTAGAGGCGTAGCGAGCAATCAGCCCCAGCATTTT. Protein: CASTRGVASNQPQHF.

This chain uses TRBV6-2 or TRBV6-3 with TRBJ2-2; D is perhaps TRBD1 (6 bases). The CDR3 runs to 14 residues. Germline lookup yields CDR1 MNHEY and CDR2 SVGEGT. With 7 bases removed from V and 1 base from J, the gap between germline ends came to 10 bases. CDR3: CASKGHMNTGELFF. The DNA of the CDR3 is TGTGCCAGCAAGGGACACATGAACACCGGGGAGCTGTTTTTT.

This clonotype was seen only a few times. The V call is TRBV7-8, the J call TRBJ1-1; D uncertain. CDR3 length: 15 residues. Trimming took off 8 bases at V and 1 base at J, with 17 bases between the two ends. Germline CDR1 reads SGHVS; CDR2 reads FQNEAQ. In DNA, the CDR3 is TGTGCCAGCCTCCCCAGAGGTGCTACGAACACTGAAGCTTTCTTT. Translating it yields CASLPRGATNTEAFF.

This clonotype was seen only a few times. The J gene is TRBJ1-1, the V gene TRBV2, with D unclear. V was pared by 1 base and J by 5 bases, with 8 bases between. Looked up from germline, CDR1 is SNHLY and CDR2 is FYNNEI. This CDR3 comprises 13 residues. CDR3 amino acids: CASSEDLGTEAFF. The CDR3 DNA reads TGTGCCAGCAGTGAAGACCTGGGGACTGAAGCTTTCTTT.

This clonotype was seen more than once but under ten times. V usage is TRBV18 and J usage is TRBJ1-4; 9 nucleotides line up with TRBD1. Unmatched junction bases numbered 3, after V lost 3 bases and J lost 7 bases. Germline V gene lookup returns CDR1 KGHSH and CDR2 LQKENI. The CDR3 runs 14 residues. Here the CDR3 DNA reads TGTGCCAGCTCACCGGGACAGGGAACTGAAAAACTGTTTTTT. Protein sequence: CASSPGQGTEKLFF. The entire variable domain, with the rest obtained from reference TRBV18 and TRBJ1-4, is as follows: NAGVMQNPRHLVRRRGQEARLRCSPMKGHSHVYWYRQLPEEGLKFMVYLQKENIIDESGMPKERFSAEFPKEGPSILRIQQVVRGDSAAYFCASSPGQGTEKLFFGSGTQLSVL.

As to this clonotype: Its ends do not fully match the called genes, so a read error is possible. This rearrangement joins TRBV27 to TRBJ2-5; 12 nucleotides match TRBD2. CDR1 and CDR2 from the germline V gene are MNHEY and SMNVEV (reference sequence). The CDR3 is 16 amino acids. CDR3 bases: TGTGCCTGCAGTTTCCTAGCGGGGGGGCCTGGAGAGACCCAGTACTTC. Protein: CACSFLAGGPGETQYF.

The CDR3 sequence is CAISDPGRGGVTTRVTGELFF. In DNA form, the CDR3 reads TGTGCCATCAGTGACCCCGGGAGGGGGGGGGTCACAACGCGAGTCACCGGGGAGCTGTTTTTT. The chain employs TRBV10-3 and TRBJ2-2; TRBD2 agrees at 8 bases. Germline CDR1 reads ENHRY; CDR2 reads SYGVKD. The CDR3 consists of 21 residues. The V gene end was trimmed by 3 bases and the J gene end by 4 bases; junction bases not matched to a gene: 22.

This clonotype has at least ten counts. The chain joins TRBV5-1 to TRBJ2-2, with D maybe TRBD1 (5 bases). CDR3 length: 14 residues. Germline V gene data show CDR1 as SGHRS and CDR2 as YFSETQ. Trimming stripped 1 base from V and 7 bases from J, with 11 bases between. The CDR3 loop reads CASSLREQDGELFF. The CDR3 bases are TGCGCCAGCAGCTTGAGGGAACAGGACGGGGAGCTGTTTTTT.

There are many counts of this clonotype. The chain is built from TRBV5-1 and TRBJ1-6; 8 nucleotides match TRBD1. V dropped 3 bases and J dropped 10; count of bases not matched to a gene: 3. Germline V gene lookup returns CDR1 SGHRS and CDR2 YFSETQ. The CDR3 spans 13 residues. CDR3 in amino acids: CASSSDRGSPLHF. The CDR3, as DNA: TGCGCCAGCAGCTCCGACAGGGGCTCACCCCTCCACTTT. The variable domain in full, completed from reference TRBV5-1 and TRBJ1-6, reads KAGVTQTPRYLIKTRGQQVTLSCSPISGHRSVSWYQQTPGQGLQFLFEYFSETQRNKGNFPGRFSGRQFSNSRSEMNVSTLELGDSALYLCASSSDRGSPLHFGNGTRLTVT.